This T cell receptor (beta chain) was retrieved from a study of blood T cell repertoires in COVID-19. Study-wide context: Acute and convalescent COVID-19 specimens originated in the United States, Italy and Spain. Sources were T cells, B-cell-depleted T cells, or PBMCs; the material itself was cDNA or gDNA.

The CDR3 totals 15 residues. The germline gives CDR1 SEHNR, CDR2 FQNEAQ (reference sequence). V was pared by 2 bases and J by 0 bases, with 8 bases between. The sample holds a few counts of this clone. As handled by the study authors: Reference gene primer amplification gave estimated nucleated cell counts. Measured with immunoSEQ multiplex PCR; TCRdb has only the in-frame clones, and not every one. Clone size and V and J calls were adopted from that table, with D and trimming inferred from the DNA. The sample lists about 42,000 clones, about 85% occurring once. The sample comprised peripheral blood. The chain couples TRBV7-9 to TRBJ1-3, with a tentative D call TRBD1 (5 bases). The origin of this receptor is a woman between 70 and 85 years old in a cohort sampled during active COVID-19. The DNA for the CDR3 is TGTGCCAGCAGCTTAACAGGAATCTCTGGAAACACCATATATTTT. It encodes CASSLTGISGNTIYF.